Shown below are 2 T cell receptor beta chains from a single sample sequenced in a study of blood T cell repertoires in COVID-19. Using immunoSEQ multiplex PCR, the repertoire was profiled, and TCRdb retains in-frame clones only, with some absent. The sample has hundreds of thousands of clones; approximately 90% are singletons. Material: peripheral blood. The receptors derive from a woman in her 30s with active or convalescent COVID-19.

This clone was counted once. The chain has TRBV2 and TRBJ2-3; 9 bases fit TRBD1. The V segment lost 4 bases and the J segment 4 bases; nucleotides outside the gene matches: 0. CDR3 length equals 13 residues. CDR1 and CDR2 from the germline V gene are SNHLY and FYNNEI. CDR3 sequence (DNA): TGTGCCAGCAGTGGGACAGGGGCAGATACGCAGTATTTT. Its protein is CASSGTGADTQYF.

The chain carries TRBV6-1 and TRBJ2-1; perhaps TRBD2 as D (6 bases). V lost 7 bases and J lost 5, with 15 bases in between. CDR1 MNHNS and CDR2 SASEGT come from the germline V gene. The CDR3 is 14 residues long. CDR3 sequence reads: CASILGGADNEQFF. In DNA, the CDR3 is TGTGCCAGCATTTTAGGAGGGGCCGACAATGAGCAGTTCTTC.